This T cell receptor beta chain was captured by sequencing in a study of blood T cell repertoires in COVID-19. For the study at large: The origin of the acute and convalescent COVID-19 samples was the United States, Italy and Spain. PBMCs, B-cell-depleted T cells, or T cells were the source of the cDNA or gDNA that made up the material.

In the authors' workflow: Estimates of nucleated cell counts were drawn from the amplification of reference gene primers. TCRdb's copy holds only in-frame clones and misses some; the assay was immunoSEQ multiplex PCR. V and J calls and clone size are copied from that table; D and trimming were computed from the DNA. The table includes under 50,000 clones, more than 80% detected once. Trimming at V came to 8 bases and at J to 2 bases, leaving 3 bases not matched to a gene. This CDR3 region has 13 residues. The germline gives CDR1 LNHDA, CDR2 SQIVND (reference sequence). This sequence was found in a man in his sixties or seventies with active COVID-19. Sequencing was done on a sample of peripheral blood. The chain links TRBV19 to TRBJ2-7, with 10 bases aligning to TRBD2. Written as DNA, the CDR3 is TGTGCCAGTCGGACTAGCGGAACCTACGAGCAGTACTTC. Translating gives CASRTSGTYEQYF.